This TCR beta chain emerged from a study of cytomegalovirus exposure and HLA in healthy donors. General study results and limits: Cytomegalovirus status, reportedly, was diagnosed with high specificity and sensitivity by the classifier. TCR sequences were mostly rare, though some public TCRs occurred in many donors.

Points on this clone: Its antigen is not identified.

TCRdb's copy holds only in-frame clones and misses some; the assay was immunoSEQ multiplex PCR. The sample yields around 93,000 clones, 85% seen once. The source is a man between 18 and 29 years old in good health and CMV-seropositive. The source material was PBMCs.

DNA for the CDR3: TGTGCCAGCAGTTTAGCGACAGGGAAGGGAGACTACGAGCAGTACTTC. Its protein is CASSLATGKGDYEQYF. The V call is TRBV28, the J call TRBJ2-7; 7 bases map to TRBD1. Losses at the gene ends were 2 bases for V and 3 bases for J; bases not matched to a gene: 10. CDR3 length: 16 amino acids. Germline V gene lookup returns CDR1 MDHEN and CDR2 SYDVKM.